Listed here are 8 T cell receptor beta chains from one sample, sequenced in a study of OX40 agonist ivuxolimab in advanced cancers. Using immunoSEQ multiplex PCR, the repertoire was profiled, and TCRdb retains in-frame clones only, with some absent. The profile shows under 100,000 clones, 84% of them singletons. The sequenced sample was CD4+ or CD8+ T cells sorted from blood, obtained in a trial of the OX40 agonist ivuxolimab. These receptor sequences come from an adult with an advanced solid tumor such as melanoma, head and neck, liver or kidney cancer.

This chain connects TRBV7-9 to TRBJ1-3; D not certain. Germline CDR1 SEHNR, CDR2 FQNEAQ (reference sequence). Trimming removed 5 bases from V and 1 base from J, with 9 bases in between. CDR3 size: 14 residues. The CDR3 here is CASSPVGSGNTIYF. CDR3 coding DNA: TGTGCCAGCAGCCCGGTGGGGTCTGGAAACACCATATATTTT.

The chain uses TRBV5-5 and TRBJ1-4; D is perhaps TRBD1 (5 bases). Per the germline V gene, CDR1 is SGHKS and CDR2 is YYEKEE (reference sequence). The V gene lost 4 bases and the J gene lost 0 bases, with 13 bases spanning the gap. The length of the CDR3 is 16 residues. For the CDR3, the DNA is TGTGCCAGCAGCACCGGGACGAGTGCAACTAATGAAAAACTGTTTTTT. Protein product: CASSTGTSATNEKLFF.

The J gene is TRBJ2-5, the V gene TRBV29-1; 9 nucleotides line up with TRBD1. The DNA end favors TRBJ2-7, so the J call may be wrong. This CDR3 is 15 amino acids long. Germline assignment: CDR1 SQVTM and CDR2 ANQGSEA. The CDR3 here is CSVAQGASGTYEQYF. DNA for the CDR3: TGCAGCGTCGCACAGGGGGCTAGCGGTACCTACGAGCAGTACTTC.

The CDR3 DNA follows: TGTGCCAGCAGCCCCGGACAGATCTACAATGAGCAGTTCTTC. It yields the protein CASSPGQIYNEQFF. The rearrangement uses TRBV5-4 and TRBJ2-1; D is possibly TRBD1 (6 bases). This CDR3 contains 14 residues. CDR1 is SGHNT and CDR2 is YYREEE in the germline V gene (reference sequence). Trimming stripped 4 bases from V and 3 bases from J, with 11 bases between.

This rearrangement joins TRBV7-9 to TRBJ1-4; TRBD1 is a possible D gene (6 bases). Germline CDR1 SEHNR, CDR2 FQNEAQ (reference sequence). This CDR3 comprises 16 residues. V dropped 5 bases and J dropped 6 bases, with 19 bases sitting between them. The CDR3 is CASSLRTGTLDEKLFF. The CDR3 DNA is TGTGCCAGCAGCCTTCGCACCGGGACATTAGATGAAAAACTGTTTTTT.

This clone showed up just once. The V gene is TRBV10-3, the J gene TRBJ2-7; 7 bases fit TRBD1. Germline V lookup: CDR1 ENHRY, CDR2 SYGVKD. V lost 0 bases, J lost 2 bases, and 4 bases stayed unmatched. There are 15 residues in the CDR3. Here the CDR3 reads CAISESFGTAYEQYF. As DNA, the CDR3 is TGTGCCATCAGTGAGTCCTTTGGGACAGCCTACGAGCAGTACTTC.

The rearrangement joins TRBV15 to TRBJ1-6, with a weak D call TRBD1 (5 bases). The CDR3 sequence is 16 residues long. V was clipped by 3 bases and J by 2 bases, with 11 bases between them. Germline CDR1 is LNHNV and CDR2 is YYDKDF (reference sequence). In DNA, the CDR3 is TGTGCCACCAGCAGTGTAGGGGCCCCCTATAATTCACCCCTCCACTTT. Translation: CATSSVGAPYNSPLHF. Full variable domain (missing parts from reference TRBV15 and TRBJ1-6): DAMVIQNPRYQVTQFGKPVTLSCSQTLNHNVMYWYQQKSSQAPKLLFHYYDKDFNNEADTPDNFQSRRPNTSFCFLDIRSPGLGDTAMYLCATSSVGAPYNSPLHFGNGTRLTVT.

The V call is TRBV30, the J call TRBJ1-4; D is ambiguous. The V end was cut by 4 bases, the J end by 4 bases, with 19 bases between. The CDR3 sequence is 16 residues long. Germline V gives CDR1 GTSNPN, CDR2 SVGIG (reference sequence). CDR3 nucleotide sequence: TGTGCCTGGAACGCCCCGAGACGGAACTTTAATGAAAAACTGTTTTTT. This gives the protein CAWNAPRRNFNEKLFF.